What follows are 24 T cell receptor beta chains derived from one specimen sequenced in a study of Graves' ophthalmopathy and Graves' hyperthyroidism. The authors amplified TCR beta CDR3 regions from RNA transcripts. HTBI primers served in a first-round RT-PCR, which a second-round multiplex PCR followed. Each CDR3 protein gets one entry after TCRdb re-called the multiplex PCR reads with MiXCR. Altogether 650,000 to 900,000 distinct CDR3 sequences are present, 40% being singletons, with the ten largest covering 44%. The sequencing input was peripheral blood. The receptors stem from an adult man with Graves' ophthalmopathy.

This clonotype showed up many times. This rearrangement joins TRBV14 to TRBJ2-7; D might be TRBD1 (5 bases). This CDR3 spans 13 amino acids. The V and J ends lost 4 bases and 3 bases respectively, with 10 bases between them. Germline-derived CDR1 and CDR2 are SGHDN and FVKESK. The CDR3 region has the DNA TGTGCCAGCAGCCGTCAGGGTCTCTACGAGCAGTACTTC. Translation gives CASSRQGLYEQYF.

The J gene is TRBJ1-1, the V gene TRBV10-2; D is undetermined. From germline, CDR1 is WSHSY and CDR2 SAAADI. V lost 2 bases to trimming and J lost 1 base, with 11 bases between them. This CDR3 contains 15 residues. CDR3 region: CASSERSGRNTEAFF. Here the CDR3 DNA reads TGCGCCAGCAGTGAGCGGAGCGGGAGGAACACTGAAGCTTTCTTT.

Worth noting for this clonotype: The junction departs from the called germline gene at one end, perhaps through a read error. This chain links TRBV19 with TRBJ1-4, with D perhaps TRBD1 (5 bases). Germline V gives CDR1 LNHDA, CDR2 SQIVND (reference sequence). The CDR3 has 13 amino acids. For the CDR3, the DNA is TGTGCCAGTAGTCCCAGGGCTGATGAAAAACTGGTTTTT. Its translation is CASSPRADEKLVF.

V usage is TRBV7-9 and J usage is TRBJ2-7; TRBD1 matches 11 bases. The CDR3 is made up of 17 amino acids. V trimming: 0 bases; J trimming: 5 bases; junction bases outside the gene matches: 9. The germline CDR1 and CDR2 sequences are SEHNR and FQNEAQ (reference sequence). The CDR3 reads CASSLALGDRGSHEQYF. The CDR3 DNA reads as TGTGCCAGCAGCTTAGCGCTGGGGGACAGGGGGTCCCACGAGCAGTACTTC.

The V and J genes are TRBV11-2 and TRBJ1-3; 9 bases fit TRBD1. This CDR3 has 14 amino acids. The junction had 4 bases not matched to a gene; V was cut back by 2 bases and J by 8 bases. Germline V lookup: CDR1 SGHAT, CDR2 FQNNGV. CDR3 residues: CASSLTGGSDTIYF. CDR3 DNA sequence: TGTGCCAGCAGCTTAACAGGGGGCTCGGACACCATATATTTT.

The table lists this clonotype with a few counts. The CDR3 nucleotides read TGTGCCAGTAGCCAACAGGGGGGGTATCAGCCCCAGCATTTT. Translated: CASSQQGGYQPQHF. The chain employs TRBV19 and TRBJ1-5, with 8 bases fitting TRBD1. V was clipped by 6 bases and J by 5 bases; unmatched bases: 6. Per the germline V gene, CDR1 is LNHDA and CDR2 is SQIVND (reference sequence). This CDR3 has 14 residues.

The sample holds many counts of this clonotype. This chain joins TRBV2 and TRBJ1-2; D gene unclear. The CDR3 totals 11 residues. In germline, CDR1 is SNHLY, CDR2 FYNNEI. V dropped 2 bases and J dropped 13 bases, with 11 bases sitting between them. The CDR3, as DNA: TGTGCCAGCAGTGAACGGCATATCGGCACCTTC. Its protein is CASSERHIGTF.

This clonotype was detected only a few times. The V call is TRBV7-3, the J call TRBJ1-4; 7 bases map to TRBD1. J gave up 7 bases and V 5 bases, and 13 bases lay outside the gene matches. Germline V gene sequence: CDR1 SGHTA, CDR2 FQGTGA. CDR3 length equals 16 residues. The DNA for the CDR3 is TGTGCCAGCAGCCAAGCTTGGACAGGACGGGGTGAAAAACTGTTTTTT. Residues: CASSQAWTGRGEKLFF.

The table lists this clonotype with a count of one. This chain uses TRBV20-1 with TRBJ2-2; 10 bases fit TRBD2. Germline CDR1 reads DFQATT; CDR2 reads SNEGSKA (reference sequence). The V and J ends lost 5 bases and 5 bases, in that order; junction bases with no gene match: 11. The CDR3 contains 16 residues. The CDR3 region is CSAGSLAGAGTGELFF. CDR3 in DNA: TGCAGTGCTGGGTCGCTAGCGGGAGCTGGGACCGGGGAGCTGTTTTTT.

This clonotype was counted between two and nine times. The chain couples TRBV20-1 to TRBJ1-5; maybe TRBD1 (5 bases). V was cut by 5 bases and J by 0 bases, with 11 bases left in between. Looked up from germline, CDR1 is DFQATT and CDR2 is SNEGSKA (reference sequence). CDR3 length: 14 residues. The CDR3 is CSAAAGHSNQPQHF. CDR3 bases: TGCAGTGCTGCCGCGGGGCATAGCAATCAGCCCCAGCATTTT.

This clonotype was seen ten or more times. J is TRBJ2-5 and V is TRBV20-1, with 7 bases that match TRBD2. CDR1 and CDR2 (germline): DFQATT, SNEGSKA (reference sequence). V lost 0 bases to trimming and J lost 4 bases; unmatched junction nucleotides: 5. This CDR3 has 14 residues. This CDR3 reads CSARDGGGAETQYF. CDR3 DNA sequence: TGCAGTGCTAGAGACGGCGGGGGAGCAGAGACCCAGTACTTC.

The chain links TRBV24-1 to TRBJ2-2; 7 bases align to TRBD1. V shed 8 bases, J shed 3 bases, and the junction held 17 bases outside the gene matches. Germline values: CDR1 KGHDR, CDR2 SFDVKD. This CDR3 has 18 amino acids. The CDR3 coding sequence is TGTGCCACCAATGACTACTTACCGGGACAGAAAGACACCGGGGAGCTGTTTTTT. Its protein product is CATNDYLPGQKDTGELFF.

The chain joins TRBV7-6 to TRBJ2-5, with TRBD2 matching over 8 bases. The CDR3 sequence is 20 residues long. V shed 1 base and J 0 bases; nucleotides not matched to a gene: 16. The germline gives CDR1 SGHVS, CDR2 FNYEAQ. The CDR3: CASSLGLGRSGVPYQETQYF. As DNA, the CDR3 is TGTGCCAGCAGCTTAGGCCTTGGGCGTAGCGGGGTCCCGTACCAAGAGACCCAGTACTTC.

This clonotype was found a few times. This chain uses TRBV9 with TRBJ1-1; D is uncertain. CDR3 size: 13 residues. The V gene's germline CDR1 is SGDLS and CDR2 YYNGEE. V was trimmed by 1 base and J by 3 bases, leaving 7 bases between them. The CDR3: CASSVSIDTEAFF. The DNA of the CDR3 is TGTGCCAGCAGCGTAAGTATAGACACTGAAGCTTTCTTT.

In this sample, this clonotype turned up once. The V and J genes are TRBV10-3 and TRBJ1-1; 7 nucleotides agree with TRBD1. This CDR3 has 14 residues. The ends lost 6 bases at V and 1 base at J; junction bases unmatched: 5. The germline gives CDR1 ENHRY, CDR2 SYGVKD. The CDR3 region is CAISRDSKNTEAFF. The CDR3 nucleotides read TGTGCCATCAGCCGGGACAGCAAGAACACTGAAGCTTTCTTT.

This clonotype has just one count. The V call is TRBV25-1, the J call TRBJ2-2; D perhaps matches TRBD2 (7 bases). The germline gives CDR1 MGHDK, CDR2 SYGVNS. The CDR3 is 15 amino acids. V gave up 5 bases and J gave up 6 bases, with 16 bases separating them. The CDR3 protein is CASSQKGGAAGELFF. CDR3 sequence (DNA): TGTGCCAGCAGTCAAAAGGGGGGGGCTGCCGGGGAGCTGTTTTTT. Using reference TRBV25-1 and TRBJ2-2 for the parts outside the CDR3, the full variable domain is EADIYQTPRYLVIGTGKKITLECSQTMGHDKMYWYQQDPGMELHLIHYSYGVNSTEKGDLSSESTVSRIRTEHFPLTLESARPSHTSQYLCASSQKGGAAGELFFGEGSRLTVL.

This clonotype was recorded a few times. The chain uses TRBV7-9 and TRBJ2-2; no clear D. Germline assignment: CDR1 SEHNR and CDR2 FQNEAQ (reference sequence). Trimming took off 11 bases at V and 6 bases at J, with 10 bases between the two ends. There are 11 residues in the CDR3. CDR3 coding DNA: TGTGCCTGGGCGAGAGCCGGGGAGCTGTTTTTT. Its translation is CAWARAGELFF.

There are many counts of this clonotype. The CDR3 nucleotides are TGCAGCGTTGCCCAAGGGGTACAGCAAGAGACCCAGTACTTC. It codes for CSVAQGVQQETQYF. This chain joins TRBV29-1 and TRBJ2-5, with a weak D call TRBD1 (5 bases). The V gene's germline CDR1 is SQVTM and CDR2 ANQGSEA. Trimming removed 4 bases at V and 2 bases at J, with 14 bases between. The CDR3 is 14 amino acids. The full variable domain, in which reference TRBV29-1 and TRBJ2-5 provide the parts outside the CDR3, is SAVISQKPSRDICQRGTSLTIQCQVDSQVTMMFWYRQQPGQSLTLIATANQGSEATYESGFVIDKFPISRPNLTFSTLTVSNMSPEDSSIYLCSVAQGVQQETQYFGPGTRLLVL.

This sequence joins TRBV11-1 and TRBJ1-6, with D unclear. Germline V gene lookup returns CDR1 SGHAT and CDR2 FQDESV (reference sequence). V was clipped by 7 bases and J by 11 bases, with 18 bases between them. The length of the CDR3 is 14 residues. CDR3 residues: CASTVGSADPPLHF. The CDR3 DNA reads TGTGCCAGCACAGTGGGGTCGGCGGATCCACCCCTCCACTTT.

This clonotype was found many times. This rearrangement joins TRBV29-1 to TRBJ2-7, with D perhaps assigned TRBD1 or TRBD2 (5 bases each). The CDR3 is 12 residues long. The V end was cut by 4 bases, the J end by 2 bases, with 9 bases between. CDR1 is SQVTM, CDR2 ANQGSEA, per germline. The CDR3 region is CSVAGSPYEQYF. DNA for the CDR3: TGCAGCGTTGCAGGGAGCCCCTACGAGCAGTACTTC.

This clonotype was seen ten or more times. V and J are TRBV29-1 and TRBJ1-1; no definite D call. This CDR3 comprises 13 residues. Germline values: CDR1 SQVTM, CDR2 ANQGSEA. V lost 5 bases to trimming and J lost 0 bases, with 10 bases between them. This CDR3 reads CSVSVGVNTEAFF. CDR3 sequence (DNA): TGCAGCGTTAGCGTCGGGGTGAACACTGAAGCTTTCTTT.

This chain uses TRBV29-1 with TRBJ1-1; the D is unclear. CDR1 is SQVTM and CDR2 is ANQGSEA in the germline V gene. Trimming took off 0 bases at V and 4 bases at J, with 12 bases between the two ends. This CDR3 region has 14 residues. As DNA, the CDR3 is TGCAGCGTTGAAGATGGTGCGAACTCCACTGAAGCTTTCTTT. Its translation is CSVEDGANSTEAFF.

The chain recombines TRBV10-3 with TRBJ2-3; D is unresolved. Trimming pared 11 bases from V and 2 bases from J, leaving 29 bases between. The V gene's germline CDR1 is ENHRY and CDR2 SYGVKD. The CDR3 is 18 amino acids. The CDR3 nucleotides are TGTGCCGCCACGTTGTCAGTACAGCACCTTCGGAACACAGATACGCAGTATTTT. Translated: CAATLSVQHLRNTDTQYF.

Only a few counts were recorded for this clonotype. Germline and junction disagree at one end, which may indicate a read error. The V gene is TRBV2, the J gene TRBJ2-5, with 9 bases fitting TRBD2. Germline V CDR1 and CDR2: SNHLY, FYNNEI. This CDR3 region has 15 residues. This CDR3 reads CATSDPGTSSETQYF. The DNA of the CDR3 is TGTGCCACCAGTGACCCCGGGACTAGCAGCGAGACCCAGTACTTC.